This TCR beta chain appears in the sequencing data of a study of cytomegalovirus exposure and HLA in healthy donors. Researchers ran the PCR with 60 Vbeta and 13 Jbeta primers. TCRdb keeps only in-frame clones here, not all; method: immunoSEQ multiplex PCR. The table has about 90,000 clones, more than 60% seen once. The sequence was obtained from a man aged 30-40 years in good health and CMV-seronegative. Sequencing was performed on PBMCs.

The CDR3 region is CASSVGDPKRYGYTF. Here the CDR3 DNA reads TGTGCCAGCAGCGTAGGTGATCCTAAGCGGTATGGCTACACCTTC. The V gene is TRBV9, the J gene TRBJ1-2; D remains unclear. This CDR3 contains 15 residues. Germline CDR1 and CDR2: SGDLS and YYNGEE. The V gene lost 0 bases and the J gene lost 5 bases, with 14 bases spanning the gap.